This T cell receptor (beta chain) was captured in a study of shared clonotypes between healthy human individuals. Per germline, CDR1 SGHRS and CDR2 YFSETQ. The CDR3 is 13 amino acids. V was cut by 4 bases and J by 5 bases, with 9 bases left in between. Using immunoSEQ multiplex PCR, the repertoire was profiled, and TCRdb retains in-frame clones only, with some absent. The sample has more than 2 million clones; roughly 94% are singletons. Note on this clone: The identical CDR3 is also encoded by other nucleotide sequences in the sample.

This receptor was obtained from a man younger than 30 in good health. This chain joins TRBV5-1 and TRBJ1-4; a possible D gene is TRBD1 (5 bases). Sequencing was done on a sample of naive CD4+ T cells sorted from blood. Subset given: CD45RA+ positively selected. CDR3 nucleotides: TGCGCCAGCAGCAGCCAGGGAAATGAAAAACTGTTTTTT. It yields the protein CASSSQGNEKLFF. The full variable domain, rest sourced from reference TRBV5-1 and TRBJ1-4, is KAGVTQTPRYLIKTRGQQVTLSCSPISGHRSVSWYQQTPGQGLQFLFEYFSETQRNKGNFPGRFSGRQFSNSRSEMNVSTLELGDSALYLCASSSQGNEKLFFGSGTQLSVL.